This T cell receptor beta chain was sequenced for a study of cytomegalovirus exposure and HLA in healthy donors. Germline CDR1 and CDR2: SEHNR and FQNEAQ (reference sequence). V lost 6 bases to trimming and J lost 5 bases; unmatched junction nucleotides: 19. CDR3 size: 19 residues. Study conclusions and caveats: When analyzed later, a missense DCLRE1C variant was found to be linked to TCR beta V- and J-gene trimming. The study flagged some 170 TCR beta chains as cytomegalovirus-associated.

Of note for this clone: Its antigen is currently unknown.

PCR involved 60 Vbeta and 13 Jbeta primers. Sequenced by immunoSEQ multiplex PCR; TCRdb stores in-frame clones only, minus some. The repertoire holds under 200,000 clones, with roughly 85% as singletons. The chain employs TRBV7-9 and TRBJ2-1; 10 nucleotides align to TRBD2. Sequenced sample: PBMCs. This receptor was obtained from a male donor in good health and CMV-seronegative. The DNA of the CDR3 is TGTGCCAGCAGGTCTACCGGGACTAGCGAGACTCCTCTGAACAATGAGCAGTTCTTC. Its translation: CASRSTGTSETPLNNEQFF.